This TCR beta chain was sequenced during a study of cytomegalovirus exposure and HLA in healthy donors. Study-level information: Of all 400 or so donors who were genotyped, 70% to 85% belonged to the Caucasian-associated ancestry cluster.

The PCR contained 60 Vbeta and 13 Jbeta primers. TCRdb's table, derived via immunoSEQ multiplex PCR, lists solely in-frame clones and lacks some. The sample lists roughly 110,000 clones, approximately 80% occurring once. Study-wide findings and caveats: A later analysis appeared to link common viral pathogens to several of the most significant clusters.

Worth noting for this clone: The antigen is not known.

The CDR3 loop spans 15 amino acids. Germline V gives CDR1 SSHAT, CDR2 FNYEAQ (reference sequence). V dropped 3 bases and J dropped 0; count of bases not matched to a gene: 2. This clonotype was sampled from a male donor in good health and CMV-seronegative. The V call is TRBV7-7, the J call TRBJ2-5; 9 bases align to TRBD2. Sequences were obtained from PBMCs. In DNA, the CDR3 is TGTGCCAGCAGCTTCGGACTAGCGCACCAAGAGACCCAGTACTTC. It yields the protein CASSFGLAHQETQYF.